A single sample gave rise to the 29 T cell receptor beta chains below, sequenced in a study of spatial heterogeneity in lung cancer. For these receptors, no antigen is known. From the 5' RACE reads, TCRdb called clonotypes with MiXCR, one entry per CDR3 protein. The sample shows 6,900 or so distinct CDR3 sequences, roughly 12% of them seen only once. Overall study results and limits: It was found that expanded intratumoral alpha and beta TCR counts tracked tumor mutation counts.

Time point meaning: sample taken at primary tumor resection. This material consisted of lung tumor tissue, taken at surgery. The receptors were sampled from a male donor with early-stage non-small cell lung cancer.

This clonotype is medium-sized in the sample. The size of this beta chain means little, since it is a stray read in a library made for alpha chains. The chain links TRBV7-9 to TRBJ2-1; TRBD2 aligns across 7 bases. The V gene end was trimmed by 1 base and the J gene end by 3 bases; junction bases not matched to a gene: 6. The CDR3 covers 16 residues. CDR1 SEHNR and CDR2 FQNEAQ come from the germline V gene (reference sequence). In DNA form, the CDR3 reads TGTGCCAGCAGCTTAGATCTAGCGGTCATCTACAATGAGCAGTTCTTC. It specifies CASSLDLAVIYNEQFF. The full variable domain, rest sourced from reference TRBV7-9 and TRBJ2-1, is DTGVSQNPRHKITKRGQNVTFRCDPISEHNRLYWYRQTLGQGPEFLTYFQNEAQLEKSRLLSDRFSAERPKGSFSTLEIQRTEQGDSAMYLCASSLDLAVIYNEQFFGPGTRLTVL.

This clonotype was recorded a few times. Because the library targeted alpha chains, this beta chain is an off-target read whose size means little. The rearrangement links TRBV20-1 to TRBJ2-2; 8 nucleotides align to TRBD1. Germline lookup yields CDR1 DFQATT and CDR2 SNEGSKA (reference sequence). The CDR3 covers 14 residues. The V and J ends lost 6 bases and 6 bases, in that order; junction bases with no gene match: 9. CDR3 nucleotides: TGCAGTGCGCCCTCGGGACAGGCCGCCGGGGAGCTGTTTTTT. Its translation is CSAPSGQAAGELFF.

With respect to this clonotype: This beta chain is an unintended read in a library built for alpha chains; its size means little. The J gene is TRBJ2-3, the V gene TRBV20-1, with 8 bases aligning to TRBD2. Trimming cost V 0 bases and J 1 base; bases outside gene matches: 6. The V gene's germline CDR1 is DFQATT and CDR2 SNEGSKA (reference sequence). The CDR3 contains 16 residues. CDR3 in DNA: TGCAGTGCTAGAGATAACCGAGCGGGGGGCACAGATACGCAGTATTTT. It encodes CSARDNRAGGTDTQYF.

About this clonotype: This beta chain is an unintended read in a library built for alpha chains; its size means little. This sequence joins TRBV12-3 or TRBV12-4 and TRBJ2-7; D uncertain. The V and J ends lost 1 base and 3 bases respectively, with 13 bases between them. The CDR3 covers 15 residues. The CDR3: CASSLGIAVFYEQYF. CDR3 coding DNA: TGTGCCAGCAGTTTAGGGATAGCCGTCTTCTACGAGCAGTACTTC.

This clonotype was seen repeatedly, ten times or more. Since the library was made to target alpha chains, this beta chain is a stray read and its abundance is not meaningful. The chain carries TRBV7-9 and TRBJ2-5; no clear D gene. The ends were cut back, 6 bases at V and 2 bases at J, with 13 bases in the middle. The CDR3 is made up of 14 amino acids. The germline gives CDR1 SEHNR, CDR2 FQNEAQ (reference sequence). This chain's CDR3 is CASSLYAGQETQYF. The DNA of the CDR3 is TGTGCCAGCAGTCTATACGCAGGTCAAGAGACCCAGTACTTC.

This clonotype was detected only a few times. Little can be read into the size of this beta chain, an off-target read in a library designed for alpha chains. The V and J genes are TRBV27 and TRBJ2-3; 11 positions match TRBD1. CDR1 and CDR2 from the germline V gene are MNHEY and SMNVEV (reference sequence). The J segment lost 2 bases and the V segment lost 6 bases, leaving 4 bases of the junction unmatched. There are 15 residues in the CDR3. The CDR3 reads CASRPGQGVTDTQYF. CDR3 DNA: TGTGCCAGCAGACCGGGACAGGGGGTCACAGATACGCAGTATTTT.

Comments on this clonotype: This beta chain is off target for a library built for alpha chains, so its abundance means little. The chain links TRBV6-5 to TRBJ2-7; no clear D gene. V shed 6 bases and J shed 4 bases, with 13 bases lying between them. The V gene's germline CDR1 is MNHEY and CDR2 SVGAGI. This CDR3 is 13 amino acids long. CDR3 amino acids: CASSSGFGYEQYF. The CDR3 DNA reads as TGTGCCAGCAGCTCGGGCTTTGGGTACGAGCAGTACTTC.

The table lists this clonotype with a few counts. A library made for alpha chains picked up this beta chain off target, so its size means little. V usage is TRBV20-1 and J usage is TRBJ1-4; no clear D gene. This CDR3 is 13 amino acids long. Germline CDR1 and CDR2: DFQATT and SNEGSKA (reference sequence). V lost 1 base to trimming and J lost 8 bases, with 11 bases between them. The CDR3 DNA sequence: TGCAGTGCTAGAGTTGGGGTTTGGGAAAAACTGTTTTTT. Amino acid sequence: CSARVGVWEKLFF.

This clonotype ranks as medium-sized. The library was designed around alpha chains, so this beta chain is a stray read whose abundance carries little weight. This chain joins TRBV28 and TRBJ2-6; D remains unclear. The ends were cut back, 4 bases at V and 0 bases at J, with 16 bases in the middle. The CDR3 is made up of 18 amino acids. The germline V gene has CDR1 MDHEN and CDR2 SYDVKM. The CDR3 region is CASSSDPRSASGANVLTF. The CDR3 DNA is TGTGCCAGCAGTTCGGATCCACGATCGGCCTCTGGGGCCAACGTCCTGACTTTC.

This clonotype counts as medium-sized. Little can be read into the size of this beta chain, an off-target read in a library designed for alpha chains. The CDR3 is CASSPSGDYGYTF. In DNA form, the CDR3 reads TGCGCCAGCAGCCCGTCAGGTGACTATGGCTACACCTTC. This rearrangement joins TRBV5-1 to TRBJ1-2; D remains unclear. V lost 4 bases and J lost 3, with 10 bases in between. This CDR3 is built from 13 residues. CDR1 and CDR2 (germline): SGHRS, YFSETQ.

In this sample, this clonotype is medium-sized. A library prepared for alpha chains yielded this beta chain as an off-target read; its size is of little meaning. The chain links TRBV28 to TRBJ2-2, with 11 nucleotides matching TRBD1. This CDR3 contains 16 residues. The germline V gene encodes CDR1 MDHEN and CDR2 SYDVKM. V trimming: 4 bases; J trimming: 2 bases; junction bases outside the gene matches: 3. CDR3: CASSWWTGGNTGELFF. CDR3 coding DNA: TGTGCCAGCAGTTGGTGGACAGGGGGCAACACCGGGGAGCTGTTTTTT. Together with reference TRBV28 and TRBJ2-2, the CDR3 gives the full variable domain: DVKVTQSSRYLVKRTGEKVFLECVQDMDHENMFWYRQDPGLGLRLIYFSYDVKMKEKGDIPEGYSVSREKKERFSLILESASTNQTSMYLCASSWWTGGNTGELFFGEGSRLTVL.

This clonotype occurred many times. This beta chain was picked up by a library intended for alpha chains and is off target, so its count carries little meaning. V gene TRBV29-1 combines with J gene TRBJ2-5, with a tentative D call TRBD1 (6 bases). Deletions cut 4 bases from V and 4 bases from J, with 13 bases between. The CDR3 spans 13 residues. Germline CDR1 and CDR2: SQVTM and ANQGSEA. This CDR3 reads CSVGGLGGETQYF. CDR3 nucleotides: TGCAGCGTTGGGGGGCTAGGCGGAGAGACCCAGTACTTC.

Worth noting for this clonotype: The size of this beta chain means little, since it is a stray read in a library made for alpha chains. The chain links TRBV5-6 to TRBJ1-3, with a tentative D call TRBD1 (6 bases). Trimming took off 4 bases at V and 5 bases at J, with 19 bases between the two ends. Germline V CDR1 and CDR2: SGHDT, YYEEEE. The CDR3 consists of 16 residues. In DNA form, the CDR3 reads TGTGCCAGCAGCCCCTGGGGCGGGGGCGGGAGAAACACCATATATTTT. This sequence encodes CASSPWGGGGRNTIYF.

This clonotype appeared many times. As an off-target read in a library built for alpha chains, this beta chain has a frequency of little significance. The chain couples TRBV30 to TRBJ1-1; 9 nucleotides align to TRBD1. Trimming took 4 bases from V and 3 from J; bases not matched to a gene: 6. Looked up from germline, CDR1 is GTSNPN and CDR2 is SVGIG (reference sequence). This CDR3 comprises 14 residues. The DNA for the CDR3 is TGTGCCTGGACCCGACAGGGGGTCGACACTGAAGCTTTCTTT. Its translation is CAWTRQGVDTEAFF.

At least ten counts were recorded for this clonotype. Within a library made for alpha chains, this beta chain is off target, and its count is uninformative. CDR3 sequence reads: CAWRAGGGPHQPQHF. The CDR3, as DNA: TGTGCCTGGCGCGCTGGGGGGGGTCCTCATCAGCCCCAGCATTTT. The chain joins TRBV30 to TRBJ1-5, with D perhaps matching TRBD1 (5 bases). CDR3 length: 15 amino acids. The germline V gene encodes CDR1 GTSNPN and CDR2 SVGIG (reference sequence). Trimming took off 5 bases at V and 5 bases at J, with 19 bases between the two ends.

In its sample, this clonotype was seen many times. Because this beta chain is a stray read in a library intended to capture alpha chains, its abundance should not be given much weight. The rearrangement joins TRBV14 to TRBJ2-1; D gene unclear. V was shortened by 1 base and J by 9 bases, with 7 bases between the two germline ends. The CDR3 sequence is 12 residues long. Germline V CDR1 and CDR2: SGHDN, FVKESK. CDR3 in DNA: TGTGCCAGCAGCCAAGCTTTTGGTGAGCAGTTCTTC. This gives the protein CASSQAFGEQFF.

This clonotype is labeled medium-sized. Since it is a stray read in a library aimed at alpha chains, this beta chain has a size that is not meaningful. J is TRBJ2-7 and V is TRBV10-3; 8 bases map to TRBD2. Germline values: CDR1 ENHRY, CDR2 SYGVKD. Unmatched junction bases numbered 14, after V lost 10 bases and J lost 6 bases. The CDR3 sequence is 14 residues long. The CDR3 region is CATSPAGLGFEQYF. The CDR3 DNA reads TGTGCCACCTCCCCGGCGGGACTAGGCTTCGAGCAGTACTTC.

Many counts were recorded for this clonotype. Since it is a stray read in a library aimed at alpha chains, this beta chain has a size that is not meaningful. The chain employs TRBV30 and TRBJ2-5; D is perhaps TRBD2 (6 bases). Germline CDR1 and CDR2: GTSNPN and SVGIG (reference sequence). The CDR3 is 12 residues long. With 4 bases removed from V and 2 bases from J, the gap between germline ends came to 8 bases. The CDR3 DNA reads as TGTGCCTGGACGGAGGGACAAGAGACCCAGTACTTC. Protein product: CAWTEGQETQYF.

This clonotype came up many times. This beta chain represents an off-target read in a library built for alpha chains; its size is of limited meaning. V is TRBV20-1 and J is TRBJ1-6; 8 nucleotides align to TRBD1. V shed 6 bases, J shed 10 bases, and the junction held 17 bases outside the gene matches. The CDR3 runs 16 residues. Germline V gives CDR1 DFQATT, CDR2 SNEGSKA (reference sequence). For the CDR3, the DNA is TGCAGTGCCAAAACTCCCGCCGGGACAGGCGGATCACCCCTCCACTTT. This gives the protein CSAKTPAGTGGSPLHF.

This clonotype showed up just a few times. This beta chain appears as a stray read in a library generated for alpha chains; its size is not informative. In DNA, the CDR3 is TGCGCCAGCAGCCAAGATAAGCCCCGCCGAGGAGGCTATGGCTACACCTTC. Protein product: CASSQDKPRRGGYGYTF. This sequence joins TRBV4-3 and TRBJ1-2, with no clear D. Germline V gene lookup returns CDR1 LGHNA and CDR2 YSLEER. Between the trimmed V and J ends, which lost 0 bases and 4 bases, there was a span of 18 bases. CDR3 length: 17 amino acids.

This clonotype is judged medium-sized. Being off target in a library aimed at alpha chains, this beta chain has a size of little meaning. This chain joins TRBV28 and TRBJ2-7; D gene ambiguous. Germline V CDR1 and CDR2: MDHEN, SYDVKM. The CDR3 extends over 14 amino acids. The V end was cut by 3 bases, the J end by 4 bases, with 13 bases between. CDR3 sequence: CASSFRGLGYEQYF. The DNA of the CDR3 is TGTGCCAGCAGTTTTAGAGGATTGGGATACGAGCAGTACTTC.

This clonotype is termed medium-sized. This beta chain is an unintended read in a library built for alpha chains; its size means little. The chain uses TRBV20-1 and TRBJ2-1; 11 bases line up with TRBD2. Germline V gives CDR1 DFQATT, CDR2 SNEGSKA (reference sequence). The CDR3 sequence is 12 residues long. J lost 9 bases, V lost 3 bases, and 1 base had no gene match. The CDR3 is CSASGTSGEQFF. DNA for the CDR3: TGCAGTGCTAGCGGGACTAGCGGTGAGCAGTTCTTC.

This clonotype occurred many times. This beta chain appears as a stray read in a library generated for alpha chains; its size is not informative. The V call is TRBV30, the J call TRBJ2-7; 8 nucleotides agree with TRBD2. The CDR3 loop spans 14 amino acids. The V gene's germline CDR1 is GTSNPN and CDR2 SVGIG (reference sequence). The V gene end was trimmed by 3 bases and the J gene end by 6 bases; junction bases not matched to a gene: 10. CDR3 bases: TGTGCCTGGAGACCCGGGACTAGTCTCCCCGAGCAGTACTTC. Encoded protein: CAWRPGTSLPEQYF.

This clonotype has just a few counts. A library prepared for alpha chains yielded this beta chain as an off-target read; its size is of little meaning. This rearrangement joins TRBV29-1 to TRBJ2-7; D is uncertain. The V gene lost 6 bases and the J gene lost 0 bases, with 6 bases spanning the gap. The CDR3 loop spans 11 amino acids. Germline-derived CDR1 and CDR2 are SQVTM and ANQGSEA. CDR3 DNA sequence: TGCAGCGTGGAAACCTCCTACGAGCAGTACTTC. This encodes CSVETSYEQYF.

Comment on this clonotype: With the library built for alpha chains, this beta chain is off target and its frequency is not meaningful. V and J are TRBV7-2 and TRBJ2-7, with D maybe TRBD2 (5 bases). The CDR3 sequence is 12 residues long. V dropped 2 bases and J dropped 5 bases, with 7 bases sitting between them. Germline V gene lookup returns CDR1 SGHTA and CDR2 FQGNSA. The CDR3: CASSLSGHEQYF. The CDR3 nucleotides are TGTGCCAGCAGCTTAAGCGGCCACGAGCAGTACTTC.

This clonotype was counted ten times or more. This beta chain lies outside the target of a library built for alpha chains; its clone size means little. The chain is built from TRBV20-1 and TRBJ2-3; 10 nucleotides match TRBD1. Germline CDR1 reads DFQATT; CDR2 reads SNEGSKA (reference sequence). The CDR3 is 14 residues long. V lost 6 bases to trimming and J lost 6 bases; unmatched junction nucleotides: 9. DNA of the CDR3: TGCAGTGCCCAGGGACAGGGGCTGTCGGATACGCAGTATTTT. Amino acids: CSAQGQGLSDTQYF.

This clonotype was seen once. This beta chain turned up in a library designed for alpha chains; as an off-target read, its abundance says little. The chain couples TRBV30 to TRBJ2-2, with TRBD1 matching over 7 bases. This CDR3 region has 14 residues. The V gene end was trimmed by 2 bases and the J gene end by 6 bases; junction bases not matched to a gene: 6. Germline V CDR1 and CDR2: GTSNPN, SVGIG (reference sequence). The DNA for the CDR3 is TGTGCCTGGAGTTCCGGACAGGCCGCCGGGGAGCTGTTTTTT. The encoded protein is CAWSSGQAAGELFF.

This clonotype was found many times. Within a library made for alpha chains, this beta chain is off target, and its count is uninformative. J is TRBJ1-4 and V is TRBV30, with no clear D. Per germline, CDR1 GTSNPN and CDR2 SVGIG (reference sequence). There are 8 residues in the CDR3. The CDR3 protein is CADKKLFF. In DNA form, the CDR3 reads TGTGCTGATAAAAAACTGTTTTTT.

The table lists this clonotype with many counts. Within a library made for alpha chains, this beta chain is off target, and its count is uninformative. The chain's CDR3 is CASSLNTARETQYF. CDR3 DNA: TGTGCCAGCAGCTTAAATACCGCGAGGGAGACCCAGTACTTC. The gene calls are TRBV7-2 and TRBJ2-5; D is uncertain. Deletions cut 2 bases from V and 5 bases from J, with 12 bases between. Germline CDR1 and CDR2: SGHTA and FQGNSA. CDR3 length: 14 amino acids.